What follows are 15 T cell receptor beta chains derived from one specimen sequenced in a study of shared clonotypes between healthy human individuals. Naive CD8 populations comprised CD45RO-negative cells positively selected for CCR7, excluding terminally differentiated effector memory CD45RA+ cells. Clones were sequenced by immunoSEQ multiplex PCR, and TCRdb holds only the in-frame ones, with some missing. This sample has about 2 million clones, with about 95% found just once. The sequencing sample was made of naive CD8+ T cells sorted from blood. The source of these receptors is a man aged 18 to 29 in good health.

This clone was detected only once. V is TRBV25-1 and J is TRBJ1-1, with D possibly matching TRBD1 (5 bases). V was cut by 8 bases and J by 0 bases, with 13 bases left in between. CDR1 is MGHDK and CDR2 is SYGVNS in the germline V gene. This CDR3 contains 14 residues. CDR3 sequence: CASGAGTMNTEAFF. CDR3 nucleotides: TGTGCCAGCGGAGCAGGGACGATGAACACTGAAGCTTTCTTT.

The gene calls are TRBV28 and TRBJ2-3, with 9 bases aligning to TRBD1. The length of the CDR3 is 16 residues. CDR1 is MDHEN and CDR2 is SYDVKM in the germline V gene. V dropped 5 bases and J dropped 6; count of bases not matched to a gene: 12. The CDR3, as DNA: TGTGCCAGCAGTAAAGGAGGGACAGGGTTCTTTGATACGCAGTATTTT. Its translation is CASSKGGTGFFDTQYF. Complete variable domain (other parts from reference TRBV28 and TRBJ2-3): DVKVTQSSRYLVKRTGEKVFLECVQDMDHENMFWYRQDPGLGLRLIYFSYDVKMKEKGDIPEGYSVSREKKERFSLILESASTNQTSMYLCASSKGGTGFFDTQYFGPGTRLTVL.

J is TRBJ1-1 and V is TRBV13, with D unclear. The CDR3 sequence is 13 residues long. The germline V and J ends were trimmed by 1 base and 7 bases, with 10 bases remaining between them. Germline V lookup: CDR1 PRHDT, CDR2 FYEKMQ (reference sequence). CDR3 in DNA: TGTGCCAGCAGCTTAGCATTCATGGGTGAAGCTTTCTTT. Amino acids: CASSLAFMGEAFF.

This clone occurred a few times. At the DNA level, this CDR3 is encoded by other sequences in the same sample as well. The V call is TRBV19, the J call TRBJ1-5; 7 bases are a match to TRBD1. V gave up 3 bases and J gave up 2 bases; unmatched junction bases: 4. The CDR3 has 15 amino acids. Germline loops: CDR1 LNHDA, CDR2 SQIVND (reference sequence). The CDR3 region has the DNA TGTGCCAGTAGTATCGGGCAGGGGGGCAATCAGCCCCAGCATTTT. Its protein product is CASSIGQGGNQPQHF.

The chain uses TRBV2 and TRBJ2-7; D remains ambiguous. Between the trimmed V and J ends, which lost 2 bases and 6 bases, there was a span of 8 bases. Germline V gives CDR1 SNHLY, CDR2 FYNNEI. The CDR3 has 12 residues. The CDR3 sequence is CASSESPGEQYF. Here the CDR3 DNA reads TGTGCCAGCAGTGAAAGCCCAGGCGAGCAGTACTTC.

CDR3 residues: CASSLRVPGNTIYF. CDR3 DNA sequence: TGTGCCAGCAGCTTACGAGTTCCTGGAAACACCATATATTTT. This chain links TRBV13 with TRBJ1-3, with D unclear. V lost 2 bases and J lost 2, with 7 bases in between. The CDR3 covers 14 residues. The germline gives CDR1 PRHDT, CDR2 FYEKMQ (reference sequence).

This chain connects TRBV6-1 to TRBJ2-7, with TRBD2 as a possible D gene (5 bases). The CDR3 is 18 amino acids. From germline, CDR1 is MNHNS and CDR2 SASEGT. The V end lost 4 bases, the J end lost 2 bases, and 24 bases lay between the germline ends. The CDR3 nucleotides read TGTGCCAGCAGTGGGAACGTAATACAGTGGGCCGGGGCCTACGAGCAGTACTTC. Translated: CASSGNVIQWAGAYEQYF.

The chain is built from TRBV27 and TRBJ1-6, with 8 bases identical to TRBD1. V dropped 5 bases and J dropped 9; count of bases not matched to a gene: 3. The CDR3 length is 13 residues. Germline V lookup: CDR1 MNHEY, CDR2 SMNVEV (reference sequence). The DNA of the CDR3 is TGTGCCAGCAGTCCGGACAGGGCTTCACCCCTCCACTTT. Encoded protein: CASSPDRASPLHF.

The rearrangement links TRBV30 to TRBJ2-1; TRBD2 agrees at 12 bases. Germline CDR1 is GTSNPN and CDR2 is SVGIG (reference sequence). J gave up 7 bases and V 4 bases, and 5 bases lay outside the gene matches. The CDR3 runs to 14 residues. The CDR3 protein is CAWNLAGGPNEQFF. DNA of the CDR3: TGTGCCTGGAACCTAGCGGGAGGGCCTAATGAGCAGTTCTTC.

The chain is built from TRBV7-9 and TRBJ2-1; 8 bases agree with TRBD2. CDR3 length: 16 amino acids. J lost 4 bases, V lost 7 bases, and 12 bases had no gene match. CDR1 is SEHNR and CDR2 is FQNEAQ in the germline V gene (reference sequence). The CDR3 DNA reads as TGTGCCAGCATGGCTTCAACCGGGAGGGGATACAATGAGCAGTTCTTC. Translating it yields CASMASTGRGYNEQFF.

The rearrangement links TRBV13 to TRBJ2-1, with D possibly being TRBD1 (6 bases). V was clipped by 3 bases and J by 8 bases, with 14 bases between them. This CDR3 is built from 14 residues. Germline V gives CDR1 PRHDT, CDR2 FYEKMQ (reference sequence). CDR3 in amino acids: CASSFPLAGDEQFF. The CDR3 nucleotides read TGTGCCAGCAGCTTTCCTCTAGCAGGGGATGAGCAGTTCTTC.

V usage is TRBV6-1 and J usage is TRBJ2-5; D assignment may be TRBD1 or TRBD2 (5 bases each). CDR3 length equals 13 residues. CDR1 is MNHNS, CDR2 SASEGT, per germline. V was cut by 7 bases and J by 1 base, with 10 bases left in between. The CDR3 loop reads CASTTGAQETQYF. In DNA, the CDR3 is TGTGCCAGCACCACCGGGGCCCAAGAGACCCAGTACTTC.

The chain couples TRBV29-1 to TRBJ2-7; TRBD2 might be the D (6 bases). This CDR3 spans 12 amino acids. V dropped 6 bases and J dropped 3 bases, with 12 bases sitting between them. Germline CDR1 and CDR2: SQVTM and ANQGSEA. The CDR3 nucleotides are TGCAGCGTGGAGGGGTTTAACTACGAGCAGTACTTC. Its protein is CSVEGFNYEQYF.

The V and J genes are TRBV27 and TRBJ2-7; 13 positions match TRBD2. The CDR3 runs 15 residues. Germline-derived CDR1 and CDR2 are MNHEY and SMNVEV (reference sequence). The V gene end was trimmed by 4 bases and the J gene end by 3 bases; junction bases not matched to a gene: 3. The CDR3 bases are TGTGCCAGCAGTTCTGGGACTAGCGGGGACTACGAGCAGTACTTC. Translated: CASSSGTSGDYEQYF.

CDR3 residues: CASSEAILGDQPQHF. The CDR3 DNA reads as TGTGCCAGCAGTGAAGCTATTCTGGGGGATCAGCCCCAGCATTTT. The chain uses TRBV6-1 and TRBJ1-5, with D tentatively TRBD1 (5 bases). In germline, CDR1 is MNHNS, CDR2 SASEGT. The CDR3 covers 15 residues. Trimming stripped 0 bases from V and 5 bases from J, with 11 bases between.